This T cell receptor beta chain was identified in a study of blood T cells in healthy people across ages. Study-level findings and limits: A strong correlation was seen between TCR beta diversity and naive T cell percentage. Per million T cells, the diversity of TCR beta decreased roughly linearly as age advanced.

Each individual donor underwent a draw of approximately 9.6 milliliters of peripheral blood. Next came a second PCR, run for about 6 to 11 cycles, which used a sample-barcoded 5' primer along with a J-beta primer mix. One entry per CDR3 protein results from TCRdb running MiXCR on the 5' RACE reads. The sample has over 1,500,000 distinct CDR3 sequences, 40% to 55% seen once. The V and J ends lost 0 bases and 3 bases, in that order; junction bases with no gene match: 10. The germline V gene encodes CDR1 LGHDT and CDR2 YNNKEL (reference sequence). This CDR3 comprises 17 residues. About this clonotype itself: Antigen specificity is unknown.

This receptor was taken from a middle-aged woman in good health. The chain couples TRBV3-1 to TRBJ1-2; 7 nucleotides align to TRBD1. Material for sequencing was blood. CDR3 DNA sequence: TGTGCCAGCAGCCAAGACAAGGGACAGCGGGGGGACTATGGCTACACCTTC. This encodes CASSQDKGQRGDYGYTF. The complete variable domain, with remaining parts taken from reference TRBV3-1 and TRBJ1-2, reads DTAVSQTPKYLVTQMGNDKSIKCEQNLGHDTMYWYKQDSKKFLKIMFSYNNKELIINETVPNRFSPKSPDKAHLNLHINSLELGDSAVYFCASSQDKGQRGDYGYTFGSGTRLTVV.